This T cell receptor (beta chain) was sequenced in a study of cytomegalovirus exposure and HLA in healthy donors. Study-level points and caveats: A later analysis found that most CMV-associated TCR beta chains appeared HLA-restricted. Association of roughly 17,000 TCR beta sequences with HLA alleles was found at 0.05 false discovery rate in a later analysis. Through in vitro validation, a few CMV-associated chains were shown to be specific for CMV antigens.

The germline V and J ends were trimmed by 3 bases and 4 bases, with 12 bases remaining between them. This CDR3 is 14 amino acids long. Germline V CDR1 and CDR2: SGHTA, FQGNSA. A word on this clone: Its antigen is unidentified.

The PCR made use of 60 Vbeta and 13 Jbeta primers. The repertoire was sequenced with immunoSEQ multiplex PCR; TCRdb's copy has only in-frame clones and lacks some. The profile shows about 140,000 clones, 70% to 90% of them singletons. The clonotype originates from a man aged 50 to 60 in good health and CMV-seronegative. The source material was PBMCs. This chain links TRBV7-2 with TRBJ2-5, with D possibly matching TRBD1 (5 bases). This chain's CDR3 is CASSFTRVSETQYF. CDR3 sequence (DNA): TGTGCCAGCAGCTTCACCAGGGTTTCAGAGACCCAGTACTTC. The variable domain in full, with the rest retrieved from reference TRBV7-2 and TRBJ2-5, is GAGVSQSPSNKVTEKGKDVELRCDPISGHTALYWYRQSLGQGLEFLIYFQGNSAPDKSGLPSDRFSAERTGGSVSTLTIQRTQQEDSAVYLCASSFTRVSETQYFGPGTRLLVL.